Presented here are 19 T cell receptor beta chains from one specimen sequenced in a study of blood T cell repertoires in COVID-19. Measured with immunoSEQ multiplex PCR; TCRdb has only the in-frame clones, and not every one. The table includes some 200,000 clones, more than 65% detected once. Sequences were obtained from peripheral blood. The receptors stem from a man in his forties or fifties with active or convalescent COVID-19.

This clone is classed as medium-sized. V usage is TRBV10-1 and J usage is TRBJ1-1; 9 bases align to TRBD1. V lost 0 bases, J lost 10 bases, and 3 bases stayed unmatched. Per the germline V gene, CDR1 is WNHNN and CDR2 is SYGVQD (reference sequence). The CDR3 loop spans 13 amino acids. CDR3 sequence reads: CASSESGQGGAFF. The CDR3 coding sequence is TGCGCCAGCAGTGAGTCGGGACAGGGAGGAGCTTTCTTT.

The J gene is TRBJ1-6, the V gene TRBV6-5, with 8 bases matching TRBD1. The junction had 9 bases not matched to a gene; V was cut back by 7 bases and J by 10 bases. Germline values: CDR1 MNHEY, CDR2 SVGAGI. The length of the CDR3 is 14 residues. CDR3 sequence (DNA): TGTGCCAGCACCGGACAGGGCTTCTGGTCACCCCTCCACTTT. Encoded protein: CASTGQGFWSPLHF.

The chain is built from TRBV28 and TRBJ1-2; 8 positions match TRBD1. The germline CDR1 and CDR2 sequences are MDHEN and SYDVKM. Trimming at V came to 5 bases and at J to 3 bases, leaving 8 bases not matched to a gene. The CDR3 totals 15 residues. The CDR3 sequence is CASSLHGGQDYGYTF. In nucleotides, the CDR3 is TGTGCCAGCAGTCTACATGGGGGACAGGACTATGGCTACACCTTC.

This clone has more than one count but fewer than ten. The chain joins TRBV7-2 to TRBJ2-2, with unresolved D. The CDR3 is 15 residues long. V was pared by 3 bases and J by 5 bases, with 13 bases between. Germline values: CDR1 SGHTA, CDR2 FQGNSA. CDR3 sequence reads: CASSFLSDWTGELFF. CDR3 DNA: TGTGCCAGCAGCTTTCTTTCCGACTGGACCGGGGAGCTGTTTTTT.

The genes are TRBV6-1 and TRBJ2-5, with a possible D match to TRBD2 (7 bases). CDR1 is MNHNS and CDR2 is SASEGT in the germline V gene. V was clipped by 6 bases and J by 3 bases, with 17 bases between them. The CDR3 extends over 15 amino acids. The CDR3 DNA sequence: TGTGCCAGCAGGGGGGGGGCCGCAGGTGAAGAGACCCAGTACTTC. Translating it yields CASRGGAAGEETQYF.

The V call is TRBV6-4, the J call TRBJ2-7; 9 bases are a match to TRBD1. The CDR3 loop spans 17 amino acids. The V gene's germline CDR1 is MRHNA and CDR2 SNTAGT. After removal of 4 bases from V and 0 bases from J, the junction contained 10 bases not matched to a gene. CDR3 region: CASSGPGQGLSSYEQYV. CDR3 coding DNA: TGTGCCAGCAGTGGACCGGGACAGGGACTGAGCTCCTACGAGCAGTACGTC.

The J gene is TRBJ1-5, the V gene TRBV4-1, with 7 bases fitting TRBD1. The CDR3 has 17 amino acids. Germline V gives CDR1 MGHRA, CDR2 YSYEKL. With V trimmed by 1 base and J by 4 bases, 10 bases remained unmatched. The chain's CDR3 is CASSQGLVRGLNQPQHF. CDR3 coding DNA: TGCGCCAGCAGCCAAGGGTTAGTGAGGGGGCTGAATCAGCCCCAGCATTTT.

The chain is built from TRBV20-1 and TRBJ1-1; D remains ambiguous. The CDR3 consists of 11 residues. Germline V lookup: CDR1 DFQATT, CDR2 SNEGSKA (reference sequence). Trimming removed 1 base at V and 7 bases at J, with 7 bases between. CDR3 loop: CSARALIEAFF. The CDR3 DNA reads as TGCAGTGCTAGAGCCCTAATTGAAGCTTTCTTT.

V is TRBV6-6 and J is TRBJ2-1; 11 bases fit TRBD2. Germline trimming cut 7 bases from V and 8 bases from J; bases unmatched to any gene: 13. This CDR3 has 16 residues. The germline V gene encodes CDR1 MNHNY and CDR2 SVGAGI (reference sequence). CDR3 coding DNA: TGTGCCAGCAACCCCGAAGAGACTAGCGGGGTCTATGAGCAGTTCTTC. This encodes CASNPEETSGVYEQFF.

The chain joins TRBV5-6 to TRBJ2-7; weak D call: TRBD1 (6 bases). V was shortened by 1 base and J by 6 bases, with 11 bases between the two germline ends. Germline V lookup: CDR1 SGHDT, CDR2 YYEEEE. CDR3 length: 13 amino acids. CDR3 protein: CASSLRQVGEQYV. For the CDR3, the DNA is TGTGCCAGCAGCTTGCGACAGGTAGGCGAGCAGTACGTC.

The V and J genes are TRBV11-3 and TRBJ2-2; 8 nucleotides match TRBD1. V gave up 5 bases and J gave up 6 bases; unmatched junction bases: 5. CDR1 is SGHNT, CDR2 YENEEA, per germline. This CDR3 is built from 14 residues. Here the CDR3 reads CASSRGQAAGELFF. In nucleotides, the CDR3 is TGTGCCAGCAGCCGGGGACAGGCGGCCGGGGAGCTGTTTTTT.

This sequence joins TRBV11-2 and TRBJ2-1, with D perhaps matching TRBD2 (6 bases). The V and J ends lost 5 bases and 1 base respectively, with 12 bases between them. CDR1 is SGHAT, CDR2 FQNNGV, per germline. The CDR3 has 15 amino acids. In DNA form, the CDR3 reads TGTGCCAGCAGCCCGGGAGTGAGGTCCTACAATGAGCAGTTCTTC. Residues: CASSPGVRSYNEQFF.

The V gene is TRBV19, the J gene TRBJ2-2, with TRBD2 as a possible D gene (6 bases). Trimming took 8 bases from V and 3 from J, leaving 13 bases between them. Germline V gene sequence: CDR1 LNHDA, CDR2 SQIVND (reference sequence). CDR3 length: 14 amino acids. CDR3 coding DNA: TGTGCCAGTTTGGATGGGGGGTACACCGGGGAGCTGTTTTTT. It is translated as CASLDGGYTGELFF.

V is TRBV7-9 and J is TRBJ1-5; 7 bases line up with TRBD1. Germline V gene sequence: CDR1 SEHNR, CDR2 FQNEAQ (reference sequence). V gave up 4 bases and J gave up 1 base; unmatched junction bases: 4. This CDR3 comprises 15 residues. CDR3 loop: CASSSDRRSNQPQHF. As DNA, the CDR3 is TGTGCCAGCAGCTCGGACAGGCGGAGCAATCAGCCCCAGCATTTT.

This clone has a single count. The chain joins TRBV6-6 to TRBJ2-7; TRBD2 agrees at 7 bases. This CDR3 is built from 14 residues. The ends lost 5 bases at V and 0 bases at J; junction bases unmatched: 4. Germline-derived CDR1 and CDR2 are MNHNY and SVGAGI (reference sequence). The CDR3 reads CASSIAGSSYEQYF. CDR3 sequence (DNA): TGTGCCAGCAGTATAGCGGGTAGCTCCTACGAGCAGTACTTC.

The chain links TRBV30 to TRBJ1-3; D remains unclear. V lost 0 bases and J 0 bases, leaving 3 bases between the germline ends. Germline CDR1 GTSNPN, CDR2 SVGIG (reference sequence). The CDR3 is 13 amino acids. The CDR3 bases are TGTGCCTGGAGTGTTAACTCTGGAAACACCATATATTTT. Its translation is CAWSVNSGNTIYF.

The J gene is TRBJ1-5, the V gene TRBV19; the D gene is possibly TRBD1 (5 bases). Germline CDR1 is LNHDA and CDR2 is SQIVND (reference sequence). CDR3 length: 16 amino acids. V gave up 10 bases and J gave up 6 bases, with 25 bases separating them. The CDR3 region has the DNA TGTGCCACGGGAAATGGGTTCGGGGGTTTTAGTCAGCCCCAGCATTTT. It specifies CATGNGFGGFSQPQHF.

This sequence joins TRBV5-4 and TRBJ1-3, with 8 nucleotides matching TRBD1. Germline loops: CDR1 SGHNT, CDR2 YYREEE (reference sequence). V was pared by 4 bases and J by 0 bases, with 6 bases of the junction left unmatched. This CDR3 region has 16 residues. Written as DNA, the CDR3 is TGTGCCAGCAGCCACCCGGGACAGGACTCTGGAAACACCATATATTTT. Encoded protein: CASSHPGQDSGNTIYF.

The chain combines TRBV19 with TRBJ2-1; 9 bases fit TRBD1. Germline CDR1 reads LNHDA; CDR2 reads SQIVND (reference sequence). Germline trimming cut 3 bases from V and 7 bases from J; bases unmatched to any gene: 7. CDR3 length equals 15 residues. CDR3: CASSIRDRVSNEQFF. CDR3 coding DNA: TGTGCCAGTAGTATCCGGGACAGGGTATCAAATGAGCAGTTCTTC. The full variable domain, its missing parts supplied by reference TRBV19 and TRBJ2-1, is DGGITQSPKYLFRKEGQNVTLSCEQNLNHDAMYWYRQDPGQGLRLIYYSQIVNDFQKGDIAEGYSVSREKKESFPLTVTSAQKNPTAFYLCASSIRDRVSNEQFFGPGTRLTVL.